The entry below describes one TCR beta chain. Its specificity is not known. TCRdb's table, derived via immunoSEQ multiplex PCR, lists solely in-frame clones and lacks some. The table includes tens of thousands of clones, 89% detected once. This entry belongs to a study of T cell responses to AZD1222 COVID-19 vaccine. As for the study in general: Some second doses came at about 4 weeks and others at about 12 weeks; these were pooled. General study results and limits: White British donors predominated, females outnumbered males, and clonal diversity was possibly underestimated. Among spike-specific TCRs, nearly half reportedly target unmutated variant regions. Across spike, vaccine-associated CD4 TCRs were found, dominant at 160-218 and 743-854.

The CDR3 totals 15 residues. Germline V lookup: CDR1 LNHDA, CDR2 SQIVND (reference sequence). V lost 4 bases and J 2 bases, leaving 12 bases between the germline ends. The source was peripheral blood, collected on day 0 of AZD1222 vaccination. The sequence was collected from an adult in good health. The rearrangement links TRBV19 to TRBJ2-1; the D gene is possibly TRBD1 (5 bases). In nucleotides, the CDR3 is TGTGCCAGTAGTAAAGACAGCTGGACCTACAATGAGCAGTTCTTC. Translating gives CASSKDSWTYNEQFF.